This is a list of T cell receptor beta chains from one sample in a study of shared clonotypes between healthy human individuals. Sequenced by immunoSEQ multiplex PCR; TCRdb stores in-frame clones only, minus some. Among approximately 2.5 million clones listed, around 90% were seen once. Sequenced material: naive CD4+ T cells sorted from blood. These receptor sequences come from a man in his late teens or twenties in good health. The CDR3 runs from the conserved cysteine through the conserved F or W. Clone size is shown for a subset of rows, as once, few, many or a class of expanded clone.

V,J,size,CDR3
TRBV6-6,TRBJ2-7,.,CASSVSYEQYF
TRBV18,TRBJ1-1,once,CASSDSGALNTEAFF
TRBV7-9,TRBJ1-2,few,CASRVGQGWETF
TRBV27,TRBJ1-4,.,CASSLGGLPNEKLFF
TRBV2,TRBJ1-4,.,CASRVDTFPTNEKLFF
TRBV6-5,TRBJ2-3,.,CASSTREGTDTQYF
TRBV10-1,TRBJ2-2,.,CASSTVTGELFF
TRBV20-1,TRBJ1-1,.,CSARTLEAFF
TRBV5-6,TRBJ2-2,.,CASSSNAGTGELFF
TRBV2,TRBJ1-1,.,CASIQVGANTEAFF
TRBV6-1,TRBJ1-1,.,CASTQPGRNTEAFF
TRBV5-1,TRBJ2-3,.,CASSRRSSSTDTQYF
TRBV6-1,TRBJ1-5,.,CASSSDSGSQPQHF
TRBV29-1,TRBJ1-3,.,CSVVEIGNTIYF
TRBV4-3,TRBJ2-5,.,CASSQEGGRQETQYF
TRBV5-1,TRBJ2-3,.,CASSMSWGGTQYF
TRBV2,TRBJ2-1,.,CASRDITSGRPPEQFF
TRBV18,TRBJ2-5,.,CASSADRGRLETQYF
TRBV11-2,TRBJ2-3,few,CASSPLGLAGNTDTQYF
TRBV18,TRBJ2-7,.,CASSPGKYEQYF
TRBV2,TRBJ2-3,.,CASSEEWWPGGSIGDTQYF
TRBV10-2,TRBJ2-7,.,CASSGTGVGGGLYEQYF
TRBV29-1,TRBJ2-5,.,CSVEVSQETQYF
TRBV19,TRBJ2-7,.,CASSATGPYEQYF
TRBV7-2,TRBJ2-5,.,CASGGRASPETQYF
TRBV10-3,TRBJ1-5,.,CAISEAGRQPQHF
TRBV5-1,TRBJ1-2,once,CASSLVGTTNYGYTF
TRBV12-2,TRBJ2-7,.,CASRLVLEPRDSYEQYF
TRBV18,TRBJ1-4,.,CASSPGLSGGLFF
TRBV11-2,TRBJ2-5,.,CASSLRGPPETQYF
TRBV27,TRBJ2-1,.,CASSPRTGTSGNEQFF
TRBV5-8,TRBJ2-2,.,CASSPGTGGPGELFF
TRBV5-1,TRBJ2-2,.,CASSLYGRSGTGELFF
TRBV30,TRBJ1-3,.,CAWSVTGGNTIYF
TRBV6-5,TRBJ1-4,.,CASWGRDEKLFF
TRBV7-2,TRBJ1-6,.,CASSPGQGGNSPLHF
TRBV6-5,TRBJ2-1,.,CASSERGEQFF
TRBV7-9,TRBJ2-5,.,CASSSSGRKKETQYF
TRBV19,TRBJ1-6,.,CASSLRWQVENSPLHF
TRBV25-1,TRBJ1-5,.,CASSDFRDKGPQHF
TRBV5-1,TRBJ2-1,.,CASSVAVTGYNEQFF
TRBV10-3,TRBJ2-1,.,CAISETLGLAFDNEQFF
TRBV6-1,TRBJ2-7,.,CASSEATVSSYEQYF
TRBV19,TRBJ1-2,few,CASSISQNYGYTF